This record concerns one TCR beta chain sequence. Antigen unknown. There are 15 residues in the CDR3. The V end was cut by 5 bases, the J end by 8 bases, with 18 bases between. CDR1 is SGHTA, CDR2 FQGNSA, per germline. TCRdb independently ran MiXCR on the 5' RACE reads; one entry per CDR3 protein. This table holds a few hundred thousand distinct CDR3 sequences, roughly 24% found once. The entry originates in a study of T-cell memory formation after mild COVID-19. Findings of the study overall: The appearance of some responding clones in pre-infection memory suggested that cross-reactive memory joined. The study found contracting CD4+ clones mainly in CM and EM and contracting CD8+ clones in EMRA.

The TCR sequence derives from an adult woman who had mild COVID-19 (a few samples of this study predate the infection). Cell type and time point are not known. The rearrangement links TRBV7-2 to TRBJ1-4, with D hard to call. Sequenced material: PBMCs or a T cell subset sorted from them (not recorded which). The CDR3 nucleotides read TGTGCCAGCAGCCTGCTGGGAGGCATCTCCGAAAAACTGTTTTTT. Amino acid sequence: CASSLLGGISEKLFF.